This is a list of T cell receptor beta chains from one sample in a study of blood T cell repertoires in COVID-19. Assay: immunoSEQ multiplex PCR; the TCRdb copy retains only in-frame clones and omits some. The table has about 300,000 clones, 65% to 85% seen once. The sequencing input was peripheral blood. The source is a human donor with COVID-19, enrolled during active disease. The donor label of this sample is uncertain. Each CDR3 is given with its conserved first and last residue. The D gene is left open where the match is weak. Expanded clones are given a class, and other clones once, few, many or no size at all.

d_call j_call v_call clone_size cdr3_aa cdr3_nt
NA TRBJ2-3 TRBV7-9 NA CASSVASTDTQYF TGTGCCAGCAGCGTCGCTAGTACAGATACGCAGTATTTT
TRBD2 TRBJ2-1 TRBV28 NA CASSSATPGTSGSYNEQFF TGTGCCAGCAGCTCGGCAACACCCGGGACTAGCGGATCCTACAATGAGCAGTTCTTC
NA TRBJ1-1 TRBV6-5 NA CASSLWQGLEAFF TGTGCCAGCAGCCTGTGGCAGGGGCTTGAAGCTTTCTTT
NA TRBJ1-4 TRBV5-5 few CASSPRATTNEKLFF TGTGCCAGCAGCCCGCGGGCGACAACTAATGAAAAACTGTTTTTT
NA TRBJ1-1 TRBV6-5 once CASSYWQSGVNTEAFF TGTGCCAGCAGTTACTGGCAGTCTGGAGTGAACACTGAAGCTTTCTTT
TRBD2 TRBJ2-2 TRBV10-3 once CAISGGGSGGDTGELFF TGTGCCATCAGCGGGGGGGGTAGCGGGGGAGACACCGGGGAGCTGTTTTTT
NA TRBJ1-2 TRBV29-1 NA CSVEDLQGQGYTF TGCAGCGTTGAAGATCTGCAGGGACAAGGCTACACCTTC
NA TRBJ1-1 TRBV5-4 few CASSSGGQGFNTEAFF TGTGCCAGCAGCTCGGGGGGCCAGGGGTTTAACACTGAAGCTTTCTTT
TRBD1 TRBJ1-1 TRBV29-1 NA CSVSTGGNTEAFF TGCAGCGTCTCGACAGGGGGGAACACTGAAGCTTTCTTT
NA TRBJ1-2 TRBV5-4 NA CASRFQGLDYGYTF TGTGCCAGCAGGTTTCAGGGACTTGACTATGGCTACACCTTC
NA TRBJ2-3 TRBV28 NA CASSPSTDFTDTQYF TGTGCCAGCAGTCCCTCGACAGACTTCACAGATACGCAGTATTTT
NA TRBJ1-2 TRBV9 medium-sized CASSVDQTGISGYTF TGTGCCAGCAGCGTAGACCAGACAGGAATCTCTGGCTACACCTTC
TRBD1 TRBJ2-3 TRBV19 NA CASSIRDQGADTQYF TGTGCCAGTAGTATAAGAGACCAGGGGGCAGATACGCAGTATTTT
TRBD2 TRBJ2-1 TRBV27 few CASSKTGLLNEQFF TGTGCCAGCAGCAAAACGGGACTACTTAATGAGCAGTTCTTC
NA TRBJ1-5 TRBV14 NA CASSQGETQPQHF TGTGCCAGCAGCCAAGGGGAGACTCAGCCCCAGCATTTT
NA TRBJ1-1 TRBV19 NA CASSIGGAGTEAFF TGTGCCAGTAGTATTGGGGGGGCCGGCACTGAAGCTTTCTTT
NA TRBJ1-6 TRBV27 few CASNTGSGNSPLHF TGTGCCAGCAACACAGGGAGCGGTAATTCACCCCTCCACTTT
NA TRBJ1-1 TRBV18 NA CASLDNGNTEAFF TGTGCCAGCCTTGACAATGGGAACACTGAAGCTTTCTTT
NA TRBJ2-3 TRBV19 few CASRTLGADTQYF TGTGCCAGTAGGACCCTCGGGGCAGATACGCAGTATTTT
NA TRBJ1-1 TRBV15 NA CATSPPPRGVGIEAFF TGTGCCACCAGCCCTCCCCCGCGTGGGGTCGGGATTGAAGCTTTCTTT
NA TRBJ1-1 TRBV28 NA CASRGGGGLVNTEAFF TGTGCCAGCAGGGGAGGTGGCGGATTGGTAAACACTGAAGCTTTCTTT
TRBD1 TRBJ1-2 TRBV3-1/TRBV3-2 NA CASSQEDRVGGYTF TGTGCCAGCAGCCAAGAGGACAGGGTGGGTGGCTACACCTTC
NA TRBJ1-1 TRBV6-5 NA CASRVGQLNTEAFF TGTGCCAGCAGAGTTGGACAGTTGAACACTGAAGCTTTCTTT
NA TRBJ2-2 TRBV7-2 NA CASSLAGRNTGELFF TGTGCCAGCAGCTTGGCCGGGAGGAACACCGGGGAGCTGTTTTTT
TRBD2 TRBJ2-7 TRBV5-6 NA CASSLVGGGAYEQYF TGTGCCAGCAGCTTGGTCGGGGGAGGGGCCTACGAGCAGTACTTC
TRBD1 TRBJ1-2 TRBV28 NA CASSLVSGGYPNYGYTF TGTGCCAGCAGTTTGGTGTCAGGGGGCTACCCTAACTATGGCTACACCTTC
NA TRBJ1-1 TRBV28 NA CASKEQNTEAFF TGTGCCAGCAAGGAGCAGAACACTGAAGCTTTCTTT
NA TRBJ2-5 TRBV7-3 NA CASSPTGSKKETQYF TGTGCCAGCAGCCCTACGGGAAGTAAGAAAGAGACCCAGTACTTC
NA TRBJ2-6 TRBV6-5 NA CASWGAGANVLTF TGTGCCAGCTGGGGGGCTGGGGCCAACGTCCTGACTTTC
TRBD1 TRBJ1-6 TRBV5-1 once CASSRTDRENNSPLHF TGCGCCAGCAGCCGCACGGACAGGGAAAATAATTCACCCCTCCACTTT
NA TRBJ1-5 TRBV2 few CASSEARGGQPQHF TGTGCCAGCAGTGAAGCGCGAGGGGGTCAGCCCCAGCATTTT
TRBD1 TRBJ2-5 TRBV11-3 NA CASSYRGTEETQYF TGTGCCAGCAGCTACCGTGGGACAGAAGAGACCCAGTACTTC
TRBD1 TRBJ2-3 TRBV29-1 NA CSVDSTTGLKGTDTQYF TGCAGCGTAGATTCAACGACAGGGCTGAAGGGCACAGATACGCAGTATTTT
NA TRBJ2-3 TRBV6-1 NA CASSEARYQAAETSTDTQYF TGTGCCAGCAGTGAAGCTCGGTATCAGGCAGCGGAGACTAGCACAGATACGCAGTATTTT
NA TRBJ1-5 TRBV7-2 once CASSLAKEGKQPQHF TGTGCCAGCAGCTTAGCGAAGGAGGGGAAACAGCCCCAGCATTTT
NA TRBJ1-1 TRBV27 once CASSFRRGLEAFF TGTGCCAGCAGTTTTCGTAGGGGTCTTGAGGCTTTCTTT
NA TRBJ2-7 TRBV30 NA CAWRVASEQYF TGTGCCTGGAGAGTAGCCAGCGAGCAGTACTTC
NA TRBJ1-6 TRBV5-6 NA CASTVGPGNVAPLHF TGTGCCAGCACCGTGGGCCCAGGGAACGTAGCACCCCTCCACTTT
NA TRBJ2-7 TRBV3-1/TRBV3-2 NA CASSHLSYEQYF TGTGCCAGCAGCCACCTCTCCTACGAGCAGTACTTC
TRBD2 TRBJ2-3 TRBV5-1 NA CASSEGGGTDTQYF TGCGCCAGCAGCGAGGGAGGGGGCACAGATACGCAGTATTTT
TRBD2 TRBJ2-5 TRBV3-1/TRBV3-2 NA CASSQDQTSGRETQYF TGTGCCAGCAGCCAAGATCAAACTAGCGGGAGAGAGACCCAGTACTTC
NA TRBJ1-1 TRBV28 few CASLQGLNTEAFF TGTGCCAGCTTGCAGGGCCTGAACACTGAAGCTTTCTTT
TRBD2 TRBJ2-3 TRBV7-3 once CASSSKSGSIGDTQYF TGTGCCAGCAGCTCTAAGAGCGGGAGTATTGGAGATACGCAGTATTTT
NA TRBJ2-2 TRBV28 NA CASSPIIRAGGELFF TGTGCCAGCAGTCCGATTATACGAGCGGGCGGGGAGCTGTTTTTT
NA TRBJ1-2 TRBV5-6 NA CASTNGQFHFQYGYTF TGTGCCAGCACCAACGGACAGTTCCACTTCCAATATGGCTACACCTTC
TRBD2 TRBJ2-1 TRBV9 NA CASSPGTSGGSEQFF TGTGCCAGCAGCCCCGGGACTAGCGGGGGAAGTGAGCAGTTCTTC
NA TRBJ2-7 TRBV12-3/TRBV12-4 NA CASSSQGTSQYF TGTGCCAGCAGTTCCCAGGGGACCTCACAGTACTTC
TRBD2 TRBJ2-7 TRBV5-1 NA CASAPSGSGVSYEQYF TGCGCCAGCGCACCTAGCGGGAGTGGTGTGTCCTACGAGCAGTACTTC
NA TRBJ1-1 TRBV11-2 NA CASSLVGAPTEAFF TGTGCCAGCAGCTTAGTAGGGGCGCCGACTGAAGCTTTCTTT
NA TRBJ1-1 TRBV18 NA CASSPQMTDIEGTEAFF TGTGCCAGCTCACCACAGATGACAGATATTGAAGGCACTGAAGCTTTCTTT
TRBD2 TRBJ2-3 TRBV15 NA CATSRSPRLAVLGDTQYF TGTGCCACCAGCAGAAGTCCCCGACTAGCGGTTCTCGGAGATACGCAGTATTTT
NA TRBJ2-1 TRBV19 NA CASSKGRGQGYEQFF TGTGCCAGTAGTAAGGGGCGGGGGCAGGGGTATGAGCAGTTCTTC
NA TRBJ2-3 TRBV6-5 once CASALVASTDTQYF TGTGCCAGCGCCCTAGTGGCAAGCACAGATACGCAGTATTTT
NA TRBJ1-4 TRBV29-1 NA CSGRATNEKLFF TGCAGCGGCAGGGCTACTAATGAAAAACTGTTTTTT
TRBD2 TRBJ2-1 TRBV9 NA CASSVRAGAANEQFF TGTGCCAGCAGCGTAAGGGCGGGAGCGGCAAATGAGCAGTTCTTC
NA TRBJ2-7 TRBV3-1/TRBV3-2 few CASSQESDSIYEQYF TGTGCCAGCAGCCAAGAGAGTGACTCCATCTACGAGCAGTACTTC
NA TRBJ2-1 TRBV19 NA CASSIDPYFAGSYNEQFF TGTGCCAGTAGTATAGATCCGTATTTTGCGGGCTCCTACAATGAGCAGTTCTTC
NA TRBJ2-1 TRBV9 NA CASSVDIEEYNEQFF TGTGCCAGCAGCGTAGATATAGAAGAGTACAATGAGCAGTTCTTC
TRBD1 TRBJ2-1 TRBV5-1 NA CASSLGDRGPYNEQFF TGCGCCAGCAGCTTGGGAGACAGGGGGCCCTACAATGAGCAGTTCTTC